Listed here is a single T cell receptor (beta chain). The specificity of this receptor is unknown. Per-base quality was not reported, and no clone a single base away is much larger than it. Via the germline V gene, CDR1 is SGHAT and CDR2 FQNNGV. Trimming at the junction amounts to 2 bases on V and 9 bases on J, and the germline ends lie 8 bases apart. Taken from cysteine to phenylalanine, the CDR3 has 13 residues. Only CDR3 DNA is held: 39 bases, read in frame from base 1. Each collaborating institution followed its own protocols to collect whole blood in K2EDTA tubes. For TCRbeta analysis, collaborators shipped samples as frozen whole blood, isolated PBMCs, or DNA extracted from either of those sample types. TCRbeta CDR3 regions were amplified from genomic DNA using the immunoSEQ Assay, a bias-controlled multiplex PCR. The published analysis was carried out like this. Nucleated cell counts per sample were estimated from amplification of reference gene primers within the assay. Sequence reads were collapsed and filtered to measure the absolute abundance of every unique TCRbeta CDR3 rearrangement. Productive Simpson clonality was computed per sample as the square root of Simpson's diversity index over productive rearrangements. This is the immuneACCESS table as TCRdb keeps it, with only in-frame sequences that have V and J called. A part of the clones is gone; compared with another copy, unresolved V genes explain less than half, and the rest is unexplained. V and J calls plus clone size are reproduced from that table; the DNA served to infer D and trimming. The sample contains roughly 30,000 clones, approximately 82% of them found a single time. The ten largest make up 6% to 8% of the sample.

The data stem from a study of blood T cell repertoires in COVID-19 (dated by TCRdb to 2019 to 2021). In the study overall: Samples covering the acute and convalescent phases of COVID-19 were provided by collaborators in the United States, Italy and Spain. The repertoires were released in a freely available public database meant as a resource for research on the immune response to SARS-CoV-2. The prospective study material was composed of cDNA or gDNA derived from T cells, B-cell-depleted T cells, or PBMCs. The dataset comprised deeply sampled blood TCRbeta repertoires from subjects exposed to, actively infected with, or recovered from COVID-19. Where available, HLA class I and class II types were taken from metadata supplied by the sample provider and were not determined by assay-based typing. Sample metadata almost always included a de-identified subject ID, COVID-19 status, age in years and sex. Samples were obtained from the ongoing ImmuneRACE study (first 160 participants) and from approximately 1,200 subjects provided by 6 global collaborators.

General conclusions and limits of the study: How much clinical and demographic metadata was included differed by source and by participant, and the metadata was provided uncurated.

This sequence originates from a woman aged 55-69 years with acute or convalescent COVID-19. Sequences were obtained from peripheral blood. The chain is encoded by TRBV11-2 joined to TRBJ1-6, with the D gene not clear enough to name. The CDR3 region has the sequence CASSLRGLSPLHF. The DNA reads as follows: TGTGCCAGCAGCTTAAGAGGGCTTTCACCCCTCCACTTT.